The clone carrying this TCR beta chain appeared a few times. Its target is not known. Germline V CDR1 and CDR2: SGHVS, FQNEAQ. This CDR3 is built from 14 residues. The germline V and J ends were trimmed by 6 bases and 5 bases, with 14 bases remaining between them. Employing constant-segment primers, 5'RACE generated TCR alpha and TCR beta cDNA libraries bearing sample barcodes and UMIs. TCRdb re-analysed the 5' RACE reads in MiXCR, keeping a single row per CDR3 protein. This repertoire shows 340,000 or so distinct CDR3 sequences, 13% found once; its top ten account for about 22%. This sample stems from a study of T-cell memory formation after mild COVID-19. Whole-study findings and limits: Several responding clones turned up in pre-infection memory, indicating that cross-reactive memory may have taken part.

The chain uses TRBV7-8 and TRBJ1-5; a weak D match, TRBD1 (6 bases). This clonotype was obtained from a man aged 18 to 30 who had mild COVID-19 (a few samples of this study predate the infection). Cell type and time point are not known. The sequenced sample was PBMCs or a T cell subset sorted from them (not recorded which). This CDR3 is CASSVSGVDQPQHF. The CDR3 DNA is TGTGCCAGCAGTGTTTCAGGGGTGGATCAGCCCCAGCATTTT.